This T cell receptor beta chain was captured by sequencing in a study of CD8+CD57+ T cells in acquired aplastic anemia (dated by TCRdb to 2017 to 2018). Regarding the complete study: A mean of about 3.2 ug of DNA, ranging from roughly 0.2 to 27.4 ug, was extracted from sorted CD4+ and CD8+ cells. Healthy donor samples averaged approximately 10 million reads for CD4+ and about 12 million for CD8+ cells. Findings and caveats that apply to the study as a whole: Patients and healthy controls showed no significant difference in CD8+ Simpson's diversity (P=0.060). Although under 35 CD8+ CDR3 sequences were shared by patients and controls, these sequences appeared highly expressed in patients and within the immunodominant clones of patients.

TCR beta VDJ combination and CDR3 sequence profiling used genomic DNA as the template. An Illumina HiSeq 2000 was used for TCR repertoire sequencing. Processing in the source paper ran as follows. Repertoire assessment relied on Simpson's diversity index, CDR3 size and DJ length profiles, and TRBV/TRBJ rearrangement plots. Whichever DNA sequence was most abundant in the deep sequencing data was defined as the immunodominant clone. CDR3 amino acid sequences were screened for sharing across subjects and were compared with published repertoires and the VDJdb database. TCRdb reanalyzed the raw reads on its own, using fastp at Q25 for trimming and MiXCR for clone calling, and kept in-frame beta chains. When rows share a CDR3 protein, they turn into one entry using the most common DNA and genes. These V and J calls originate from TCRdb's pipeline instead of the authors' own analysis. In all, the sample holds more than 100,000 distinct CDR3 sequences, and roughly 40% of those were seen once. The top ten hold 6.5% to 10% of the sample.

In the study, sorted CD4+ and CD8+ blood T cells from patients with severe aplastic anemia and from healthy subjects underwent deep sequencing of TCR repertoires. Ficoll-Paque density gradient centrifugation was used to isolate peripheral blood mononuclear cells. Before DNA extraction, CD4+ and CD8+ T cells were sorted by FACS or by magnetic beads. This clonotype was observed a handful of times. The antigen it recognizes is unknown. No base quality values were provided; no much bigger clone lies one nucleotide off. From the cysteine through the phenylalanine, the CDR3 covers 16 amino acids. CDR3 DNA only is kept here, 48 bases in frame from base 1. Cut back by 6 bases and 5 bases, the V and J ends lie 22 bases apart. Based on the germline V gene, the CDR1 and CDR2 sequences are MDHEN and SYDVKM.

The TCR originated in a human donor in good health, serving as a control. Sequenced material: sorted CD4+, CD8+, or CD8+CD57+ T cells (not recorded which) from PBMCs. The receptor chain draws on TRBV28 and TRBJ1-1, with TRBD1 perhaps the D gene, on 6 matching bases. The CDR3 loop reads CASRLPTGSGRTEAFF. The DNA sequence reads TGTGCCAGCAGACTACCCACAGGGTCGGGGAGGACTGAAGCTTTCTTT.